The table lists the clone carrying this T cell receptor (beta chain) with a few counts. The antigen is unknown. In the same sample, other DNA sequences code for this CDR3. The data are from a study of identifying expanded T cells in peripheral blood. Findings and caveats of the study: Technical replicates showed around 1.2 changed clones; roughly two weeks about 16; four weeks 19.

Sequencing was performed with immunoSEQ multiplex PCR; in TCRdb, only in-frame clones are kept and a portion is missing. Of roughly 120,000 clones in the sample, 88% were seen once. The specimen sequenced was blood. This clonotype was obtained from a person aged 18 to 69 in good health.

This CDR3 is CASSLGRTEAFF. In nucleotides, the CDR3 is TGTGCCAGCAGTTTAGGTCGCACTGAAGCTTTCTTT. The chain is built from TRBV28 and TRBJ1-1; no clear D gene. Per germline, CDR1 MDHEN and CDR2 SYDVKM. The CDR3 is made up of 12 amino acids. The V gene lost 2 bases and the J gene lost 4 bases, with 5 bases spanning the gap. Supplemented by reference TRBV28 and TRBJ1-1, the full variable domain reads DVKVTQSSRYLVKRTGEKVFLECVQDMDHENMFWYRQDPGLGLRLIYFSYDVKMKEKGDIPEGYSVSREKKERFSLILESASTNQTSMYLCASSLGRTEAFFGQGTRLTVV.